This T cell receptor (beta chain) comes out of a study of siplizumab effects on memory and regulatory T cells. Only in-frame clones appear in the TCRdb table, and some are missing; sequencing was by immunoSEQ multiplex PCR. Seen here are about 82,000 clones, around 90% observed once, and the top ten hold 1.5%. The study's findings and limits: Of the proliferating CD4+ or CD8+ clones, roughly 75-96% lacked a naive or memory phenotype that could be assigned. Left unconfirmed was the suppressive function of proliferating Tregs from siplizumab cultures.

This CDR3 is built from 15 residues. J was trimmed by 3 bases and V by 0 bases; bases with no gene match: 6. Germline V CDR1 and CDR2: SQVTM, ANQGSEA. Details on this clone: Its target is unknown.

This clonotype was sampled from a human donor in good health. The rearrangement joins TRBV29-1 to TRBJ2-3, with TRBD2 matching over 7 bases. Sequencing was carried out using Tregs sorted from blood. CDR3 bases: TGCAGCGTTGAAGATCCGGGGAGGGTTACAGATACGCAGTATTTT. This encodes CSVEDPGRVTDTQYF.